Presented here are 14 T cell receptor beta chains from one specimen sequenced in a study of T cells after yellow fever vaccination. TCRdb reprocessed the 5' RACE reads via MiXCR and lists one record per CDR3 protein. Of 510,000 or so distinct CDR3 sequences listed, roughly 19% are singletons. Sequenced here: PBMCs, sampled 15 days after the yellow fever booster vaccination. Receptors originate from a man in his thirties or forties who received the YFV17D yellow fever vaccine.

This clonotype was seen a handful of times. The chain carries TRBV20-1 and TRBJ2-7; tentative D call: TRBD2 (5 bases). Trimming shortened V by 3 bases and J by 2 bases, and 14 bases separated the two germline ends. The germline V gene has CDR1 DFQATT and CDR2 SNEGSKA (reference sequence). The CDR3 has 14 amino acids. CDR3 amino acids: CSARERGLPYEQYF. CDR3 sequence (DNA): TGCAGTGCTAGGGAGAGAGGGTTGCCCTACGAGCAGTACTTC.

This clonotype was found a few times. The rearrangement uses TRBV4-2 and TRBJ2-1, with 8 positions matching TRBD2. There are 15 residues in the CDR3. Germline-derived CDR1 and CDR2 are LGHNA and YNFKEQ. Trimming removed 4 bases from V and 8 bases from J; junction bases left unmatched: 10. CDR3 nucleotides: TGTGCCAGCAGCCTGAGCGGGACTAGTATAGATGAGCAGTTCTTC. Its translation: CASSLSGTSIDEQFF.

The chain is built from TRBV20-1 and TRBJ2-1; 16 bases are shared with TRBD2. CDR3 length: 18 amino acids. CDR1 and CDR2 (germline): DFQATT, SNEGSKA (reference sequence). V shed 6 bases, J shed 7 bases, and the junction held 15 bases outside the gene matches. The CDR3 DNA reads TGCAGTGCGAGCCGGGGCCCCCTGGGACTAGCGGGAGGGAATGAGCAGTTCTTC. Its protein is CSASRGPLGLAGGNEQFF.

At least ten counts were recorded for this clonotype. The rearrangement joins TRBV7-2 to TRBJ2-6; no firm D call. The CDR3 sequence is 15 residues long. Trimming removed 3 bases at V and 1 base at J, with 7 bases between. Per the germline V gene, CDR1 is SGHTA and CDR2 is FQGNSA. Here the CDR3 reads CASSLVGSGANVLTF. The CDR3 coding sequence is TGTGCCAGCAGCTTGGTTGGTTCTGGGGCCAACGTCCTGACTTTC.

In this sample, this clonotype turned up many times. CDR3 amino acids: CASNPSGSGNIQYF. The CDR3 nucleotides are TGTGCCAGCAACCCTAGCGGGAGTGGAAACATTCAGTACTTC. This chain joins TRBV6-1 and TRBJ2-4, with TRBD2 matching 10 bases. With 7 bases clipped from V and 6 bases from J, the junction kept 6 bases outside the gene matches. The germline CDR1 and CDR2 sequences are MNHNS and SASEGT. The CDR3 is 14 residues long.

The rearrangement uses TRBV7-2 and TRBJ2-1, with D possibly called TRBD1 or TRBD2 (6 bases each). The germline V gene has CDR1 SGHTA and CDR2 FQGNSA. This CDR3 is 12 amino acids long. With 4 bases removed from V and 9 bases from J, the gap between germline ends came to 10 bases. The CDR3 here is CASSWGALEQFF. The CDR3 DNA follows: TGTGCCAGCAGCTGGGGGGCTCTTGAGCAGTTCTTC.

This clonotype was counted a few times. The V gene is TRBV15, the J gene TRBJ2-4; unclear D gene. V lost 0 bases to trimming and J lost 9 bases, with 12 bases between them. CDR3 length: 14 amino acids. CDR1 LNHNV and CDR2 YYDKDF come from the germline V gene (reference sequence). DNA of the CDR3: TGTGCCACCAGCAGAGATCTCGGTTGGGGCATTCAGTACTTC. It specifies CATSRDLGWGIQYF.

In its sample, this clonotype was seen many times. The chain couples TRBV5-1 to TRBJ2-1; a possible D gene is TRBD2 (6 bases). The CDR3 is 15 residues long. With 2 bases removed from V and 2 bases from J, the gap between germline ends came to 11 bases. Looked up from germline, CDR1 is SGHRS and CDR2 is YFSETQ. CDR3 DNA: TGCGCCAGCAGCTTAGGAGGGAAGACCTACAATGAGCAGTTCTTC. This codes for CASSLGGKTYNEQFF.

V is TRBV6-1 and J is TRBJ2-6, with 7 bases fitting TRBD1. V dropped 8 bases and J dropped 1; count of bases not matched to a gene: 5. CDR1 and CDR2 (germline): MNHNS, SASEGT. The CDR3 contains 15 residues. CDR3 in amino acids: CASWTGASGANVLTF. CDR3 DNA sequence: TGTGCCAGCTGGACAGGCGCATCTGGGGCCAACGTCCTGACTTTC.

The chain uses TRBV10-3 and TRBJ2-3, with 8 positions matching TRBD1. Trimming removed 5 bases from V and 3 bases from J; junction bases left unmatched: 7. Germline V lookup: CDR1 ENHRY, CDR2 SYGVKD. This CDR3 comprises 15 residues. Here the CDR3 reads CAISQGASMTDTQYF. The CDR3, as DNA: TGTGCCATCAGTCAGGGGGCAAGTATGACAGATACGCAGTATTTT.

There are a few counts of this clonotype. The CDR3 bases are TGCGCCAGCAGCTTGGTGTTTCGGGAGACCCAGTACTTC. Protein: CASSLVFRETQYF. This chain links TRBV5-1 with TRBJ2-5, with unresolved D. The V gene lost 0 bases and the J gene lost 5 bases, with 8 bases spanning the gap. The germline gives CDR1 SGHRS, CDR2 YFSETQ. CDR3 length equals 13 residues.

This clonotype appeared a few times. The CDR3, as DNA: TGTGCCAGCAGTTACACTCGGGACAGACCCTACGAGCAGTACTTC. Amino acid sequence: CASSYTRDRPYEQYF. The chain carries TRBV6-2 or TRBV6-3 and TRBJ2-7; TRBD1 aligns across 7 bases. Germline V gene data show CDR1 as MNHEY and CDR2 as SVGEGT. J lost 2 bases, V lost 2 bases, and 6 bases had no gene match. This CDR3 is built from 15 residues.

This clonotype was observed a few times. V and J are TRBV10-2 and TRBJ2-6; D is ambiguous. V was clipped by 1 base and J by 4 bases, with 8 bases between them. The CDR3 totals 15 residues. Germline assignment: CDR1 WSHSY and CDR2 SAAADI. Here the CDR3 reads CASSEFVGGANVLTF. The CDR3 DNA sequence: TGCGCCAGCAGTGAGTTTGTGGGGGGGGCCAACGTCCTGACTTTC.

This clonotype was observed a few times. The chain uses TRBV29-1 and TRBJ2-3, with TRBD1 as a possible D gene (5 bases). Trimming left V 8 bases short and J 1 base short, with 16 bases between. Germline V gives CDR1 SQVTM, CDR2 ANQGSEA. The CDR3 loop spans 14 amino acids. CDR3 nucleotide sequence: TGCAGCATCAAAGGGGTTTCTGGCACAGATACGCAGTATTTT. Its protein is CSIKGVSGTDTQYF.